This T cell receptor beta chain was captured in a study of cytomegalovirus exposure and HLA in healthy donors. Study context: As an earlier analysis found, roughly 170 million T cells yielded approximately 100 million unique TCR beta sequences.

A remark on this clone: Its antigen is still unknown.

Primers included in the PCR were 60 Vbeta and 13 Jbeta primers. Clones were sequenced by immunoSEQ multiplex PCR, and TCRdb holds only the in-frame ones, with some missing. The sample shows over 200,000 clones, around 88% of them seen only once. Overall study findings and caveats: Several of the most significant clusters appeared linked to common viral pathogens, based on a later analysis.

This clonotype was sampled from a woman between 18 and 29 years old in good health and CMV-seronegative. Input material: PBMCs.

CDR3 amino acids: CASSLGASGETQYF. The CDR3 coding sequence is TGTGCCAGCAGCTTAGGCGCTAGCGGGGAGACCCAGTACTTC. V and J are TRBV7-7 and TRBJ2-5; 8 positions agree with TRBD2. Germline assignment: CDR1 SSHAT and CDR2 FNYEAQ (reference sequence). This CDR3 spans 14 amino acids. The junction had 3 bases not matched to a gene; V was cut back by 1 base and J by 5 bases. Looking up the rest from reference TRBV7-7 and TRBJ2-5 gives the full variable domain: GAGVSQSPRYKVTKRGQDVTLRCDPISSHATLYWYQQALGQGPEFLTYFNYEAQPDKSGLPSDRFSAERPEGSISTLTIQRTEQRDSAMYRCASSLGASGETQYFGPGTRLLVL.